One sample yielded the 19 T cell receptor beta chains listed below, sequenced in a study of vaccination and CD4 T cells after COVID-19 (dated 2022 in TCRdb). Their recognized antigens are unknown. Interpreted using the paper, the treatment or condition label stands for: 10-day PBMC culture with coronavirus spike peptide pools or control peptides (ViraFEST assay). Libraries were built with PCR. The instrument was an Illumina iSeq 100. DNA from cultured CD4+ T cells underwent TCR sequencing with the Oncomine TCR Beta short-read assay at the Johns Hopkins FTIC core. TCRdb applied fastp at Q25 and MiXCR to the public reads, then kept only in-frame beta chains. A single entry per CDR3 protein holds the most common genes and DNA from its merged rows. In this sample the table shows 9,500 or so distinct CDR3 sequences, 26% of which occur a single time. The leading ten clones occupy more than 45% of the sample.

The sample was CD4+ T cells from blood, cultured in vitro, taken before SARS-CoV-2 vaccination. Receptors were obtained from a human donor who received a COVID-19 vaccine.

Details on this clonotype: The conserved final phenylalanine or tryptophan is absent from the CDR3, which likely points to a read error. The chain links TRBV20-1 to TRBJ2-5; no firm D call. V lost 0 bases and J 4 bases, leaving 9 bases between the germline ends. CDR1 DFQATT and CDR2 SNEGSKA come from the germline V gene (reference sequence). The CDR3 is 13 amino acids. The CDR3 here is CSARDANRETQYL. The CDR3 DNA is TGCAGTGCTAGAGATGCCAATCGAGAGACCCAGTACTTG.

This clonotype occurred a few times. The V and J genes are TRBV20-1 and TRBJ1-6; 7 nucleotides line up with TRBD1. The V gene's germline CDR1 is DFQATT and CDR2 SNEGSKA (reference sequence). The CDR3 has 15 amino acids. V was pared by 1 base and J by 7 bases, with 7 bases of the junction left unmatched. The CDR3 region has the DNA TGCAGTGCTAGAGTGCCAGGGGGAGGGAATTCACCCCTCCACTTT. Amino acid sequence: CSARVPGGGNSPLHF.

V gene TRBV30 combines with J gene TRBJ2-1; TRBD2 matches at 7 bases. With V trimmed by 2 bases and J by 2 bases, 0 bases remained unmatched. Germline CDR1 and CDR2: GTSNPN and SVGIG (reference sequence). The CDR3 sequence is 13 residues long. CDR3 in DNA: TGTGCCTGGAGTAGCGGGGCCTACAATGAGCAGTTCTTC. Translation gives CAWSSGAYNEQFF.

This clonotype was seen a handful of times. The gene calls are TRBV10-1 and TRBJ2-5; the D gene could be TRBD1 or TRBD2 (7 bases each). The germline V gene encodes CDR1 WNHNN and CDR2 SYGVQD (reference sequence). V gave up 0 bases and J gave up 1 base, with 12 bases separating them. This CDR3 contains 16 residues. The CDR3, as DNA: TGCGCCAGCAGTGAGTCGGCAGGGGGGGGCCAAGAGACCCAGTACTTC. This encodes CASSESAGGGQETQYF.

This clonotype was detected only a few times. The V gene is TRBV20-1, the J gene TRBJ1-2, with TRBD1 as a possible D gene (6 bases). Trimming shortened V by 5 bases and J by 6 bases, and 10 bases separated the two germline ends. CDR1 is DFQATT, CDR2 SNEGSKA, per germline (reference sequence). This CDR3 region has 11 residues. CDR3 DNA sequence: TGCAGTGCTGGCGGACAGAATGGCTACACCTTC. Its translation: CSAGGQNGYTF.

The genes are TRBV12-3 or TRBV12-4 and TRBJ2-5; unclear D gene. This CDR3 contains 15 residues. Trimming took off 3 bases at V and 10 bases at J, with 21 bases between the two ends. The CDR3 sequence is CASSFRSRPFGDQYF. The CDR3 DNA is TGTGCCAGCAGTTTTCGATCTCGGCCGTTTGGGGACCAGTACTTC.

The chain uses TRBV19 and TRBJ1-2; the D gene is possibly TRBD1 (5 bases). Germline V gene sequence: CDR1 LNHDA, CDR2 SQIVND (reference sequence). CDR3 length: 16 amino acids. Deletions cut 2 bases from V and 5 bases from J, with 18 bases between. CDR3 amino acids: CASSINHVQGAYGYTF. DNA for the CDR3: TGTGCCAGTAGTATAAATCACGTCCAGGGAGCGTATGGCTACACCTTC.

The CDR3 coding sequence is TGTGCCAGCAGCCCCCAAAGAAACACCATATATTTT. The encoded protein is CASSPQRNTIYF. The chain has TRBV12-3 or TRBV12-4 and TRBJ1-3; D gene uncertain. The CDR3 is made up of 12 amino acids. V lost 6 bases and J 5 bases, leaving 8 bases between the germline ends.

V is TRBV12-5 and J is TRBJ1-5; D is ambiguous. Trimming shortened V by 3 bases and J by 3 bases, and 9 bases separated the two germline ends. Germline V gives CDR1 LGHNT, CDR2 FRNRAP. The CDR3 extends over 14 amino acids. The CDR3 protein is CASGFNRPNQPQHF. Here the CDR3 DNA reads TGTGCTAGTGGTTTCAACAGACCCAATCAGCCCCAGCATTTT.

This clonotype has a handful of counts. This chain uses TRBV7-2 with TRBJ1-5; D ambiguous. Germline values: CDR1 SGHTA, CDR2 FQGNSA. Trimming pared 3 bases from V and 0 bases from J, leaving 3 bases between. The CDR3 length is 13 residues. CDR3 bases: TGTGCCAGCAGCTTCCATAGCAATCAGCCCCAGCATTTT. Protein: CASSFHSNQPQHF.

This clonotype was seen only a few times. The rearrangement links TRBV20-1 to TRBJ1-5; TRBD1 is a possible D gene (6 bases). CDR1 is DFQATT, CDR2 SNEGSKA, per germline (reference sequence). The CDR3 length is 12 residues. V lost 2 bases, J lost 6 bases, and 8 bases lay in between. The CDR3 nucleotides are TGCAGTGCTAGACAGGGGATTCAGCCCCAGCATTTT. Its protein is CSARQGIQPQHF.

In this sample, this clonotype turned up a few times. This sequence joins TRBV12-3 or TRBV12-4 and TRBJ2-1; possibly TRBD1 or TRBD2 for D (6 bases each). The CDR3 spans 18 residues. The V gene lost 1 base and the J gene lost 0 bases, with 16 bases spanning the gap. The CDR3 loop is CASSLELGGRSSYNEQFF. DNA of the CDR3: TGTGCCAGCAGTTTAGAACTGGGGGGCCGTAGCTCCTACAATGAGCAGTTCTTC.

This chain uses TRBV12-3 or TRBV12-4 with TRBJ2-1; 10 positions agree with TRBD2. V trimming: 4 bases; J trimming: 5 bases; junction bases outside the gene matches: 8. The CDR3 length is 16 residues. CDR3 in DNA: TGTGCCAGCAGTTCCCCATCTAGCGGGGGCGACAATGAGCAGTTCTTC. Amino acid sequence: CASSSPSSGGDNEQFF.

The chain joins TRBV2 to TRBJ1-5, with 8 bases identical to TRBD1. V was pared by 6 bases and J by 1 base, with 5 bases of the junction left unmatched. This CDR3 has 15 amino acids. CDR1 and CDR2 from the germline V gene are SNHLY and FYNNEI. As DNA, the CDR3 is TGTGCCAGCAGAAACGACAGGGGAAGCAATCAGCCCCAGCATTTT. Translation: CASRNDRGSNQPQHF.

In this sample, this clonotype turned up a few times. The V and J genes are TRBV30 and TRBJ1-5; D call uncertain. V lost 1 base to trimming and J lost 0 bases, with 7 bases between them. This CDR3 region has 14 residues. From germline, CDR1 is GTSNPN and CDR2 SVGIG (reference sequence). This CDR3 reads CAWSAENSNQPQHF. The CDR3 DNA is TGTGCCTGGAGTGCCGAAAATAGCAATCAGCCCCAGCATTTT.

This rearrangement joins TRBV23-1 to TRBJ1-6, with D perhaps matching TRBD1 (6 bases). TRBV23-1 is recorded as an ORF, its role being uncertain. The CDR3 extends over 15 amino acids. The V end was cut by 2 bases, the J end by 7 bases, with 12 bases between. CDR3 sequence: CASSQNRVPNSPLHF. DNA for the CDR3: TGCGCCAGCAGTCAAAACAGGGTCCCCAATTCACCCCTCCACTTT.

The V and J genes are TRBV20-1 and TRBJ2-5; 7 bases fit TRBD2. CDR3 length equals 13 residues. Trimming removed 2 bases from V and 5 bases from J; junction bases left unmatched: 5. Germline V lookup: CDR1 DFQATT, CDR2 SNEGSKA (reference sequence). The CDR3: CSARLGGRETQYF. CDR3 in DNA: TGCAGTGCTAGATTGGGAGGGAGGGAGACCCAGTACTTC.

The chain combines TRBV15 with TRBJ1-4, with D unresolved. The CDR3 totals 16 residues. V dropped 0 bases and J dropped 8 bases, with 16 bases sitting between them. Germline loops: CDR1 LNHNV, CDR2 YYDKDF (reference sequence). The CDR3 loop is CATSRDPAPMREKLFF. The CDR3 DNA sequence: TGTGCCACCAGCAGAGATCCGGCACCGATGAGGGAAAAACTGTTTTTT.

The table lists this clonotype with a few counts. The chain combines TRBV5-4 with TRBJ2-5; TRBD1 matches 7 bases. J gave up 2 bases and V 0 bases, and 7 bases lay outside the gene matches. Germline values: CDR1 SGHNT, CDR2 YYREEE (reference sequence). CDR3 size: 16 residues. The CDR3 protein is CASSLDPDRRQETQYF. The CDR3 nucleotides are TGTGCCAGCAGCTTGGACCCGGACAGGCGTCAAGAGACCCAGTACTTC.